This is a list of T cell receptor beta chains from one sample in a study of tumor and adjacent non-tumor tissue in lung cancer. TCRdb re-derived calls from the multiplex PCR reads in MiXCR, one entry per CDR3 protein. This sample has some 200,000 distinct CDR3 sequences, with roughly 70% found just once. Source material: lung tumor tissue. The source is a man in his 60s with non-small cell lung cancer. Both conserved end residues are trimmed from each CDR3. The order of the fields is CDR3 length, J gene, V gene, CDR3 protein.

cdr3_length: 11; j_call: TRBJ1-2; v_call: TRBV12-3/TRBV12-4; cdr3_aa: ASSPDRGLGFT
cdr3_length: 9; j_call: TRBJ2-3; v_call: TRBV12-3/TRBV12-4; cdr3_aa: ASRRTITQY
cdr3_length: 14; j_call: TRBJ2-7; v_call: TRBV11-2; cdr3_aa: PSSLVWGQVFYEQY
cdr3_length: 11; j_call: TRBJ1-2; v_call: TRBV5-1; cdr3_aa: ASSCTGDYGYT
cdr3_length: 13; j_call: TRBJ2-7; v_call: TRBV4-1; cdr3_aa: ASSLPGLSSYEQY
cdr3_length: 12; j_call: TRBJ2-5; v_call: TRBV12-3/TRBV12-4; cdr3_aa: ASSLSGTLGTQY
cdr3_length: 11; j_call: TRBJ1-2; v_call: TRBV12-3/TRBV12-4; cdr3_aa: ASRKLRGGGYT
cdr3_length: 11; j_call: TRBJ2-7; v_call: TRBV11-3; cdr3_aa: ANSLWMWSEQY
cdr3_length: 12; j_call: TRBJ2-3; v_call: TRBV6-1; cdr3_aa: ASHRGEWMYTQY
cdr3_length: 15; j_call: TRBJ1-1; v_call: TRBV20-1; cdr3_aa: SDIKRDREGVFTEAF
cdr3_length: 10; j_call: TRBJ1-1; v_call: TRBV20-1; cdr3_aa: SAWDREGEAF
cdr3_length: 11; j_call: TRBJ1-2; v_call: TRBV2; cdr3_aa: ASTNTPSYGYT
cdr3_length: 13; j_call: TRBJ2-3; v_call: TRBV11-2; cdr3_aa: ASSLDWHNKDTQY
cdr3_length: 10; j_call: TRBJ1-1; v_call: TRBV29-1; cdr3_aa: SVAKGNTGAF
cdr3_length: 15; j_call: TRBJ2-2; v_call: TRBV7-3; cdr3_aa: ASSHGGQGAGTGELF
cdr3_length: 12; j_call: TRBJ2-3; v_call: TRBV11-3; cdr3_aa: DSSLSSGADTQF
cdr3_length: 15; j_call: TRBJ2-2; v_call: TRBV11-3; cdr3_aa: ASSSRGGRIQSRGAV
cdr3_length: 12; j_call: TRBJ2-3; v_call: TRBV28; cdr3_aa: ASSLPAGWDTQY
cdr3_length: 13; j_call: TRBJ1-1; v_call: TRBV14; cdr3_aa: ASSQADGGSTEAF
cdr3_length: 11; j_call: TRBJ1-5; v_call: TRBV6-1; cdr3_aa: ASSLLLGQPQH
cdr3_length: 13; j_call: TRBJ1-3; v_call: TRBV6-1; cdr3_aa: ASREQWAGINTIY
cdr3_length: 15; j_call: TRBJ2-1; v_call: TRBV4-2; cdr3_aa: ASSQVTSGRPYNEQF
cdr3_length: 12; j_call: TRBJ2-1; v_call: TRBV20-1; cdr3_aa: SAKVRVSYIEQF
cdr3_length: 12; j_call: .; v_call: TRBV6-5; cdr3_aa: VTRLAGGRHEQY
cdr3_length: 12; j_call: TRBJ2-5; v_call: TRBV11-3; cdr3_aa: VSRLTGGWEIQY
cdr3_length: 16; j_call: TRBJ2-3; v_call: TRBV29-1; cdr3_aa: IVEGGAPSGRVRDTQY
cdr3_length: 13; j_call: TRBJ2-1; v_call: TRBV5-1; cdr3_aa: ASRSSGGNYNEQF
cdr3_length: 12; j_call: TRBJ2-7; v_call: TRBV6-2/TRBV6-3; cdr3_aa: ASSASSVTYEQY
cdr3_length: 15; j_call: TRBJ1-1; v_call: TRBV11-2; cdr3_aa: ASSWAVTGAWNTEAS
cdr3_length: 13; j_call: TRBJ2-5; v_call: TRBV11-3; cdr3_aa: ASSSLAGGRETQY
cdr3_length: 14; j_call: TRBJ2-1; v_call: TRBV20-1; cdr3_aa: SATPTSGRPRDEQF
cdr3_length: 13; j_call: TRBJ2-2; v_call: TRBV11-2; cdr3_aa: ASSLEGIVTGVLF
cdr3_length: 13; j_call: TRBJ2-1; v_call: TRBV11-2; cdr3_aa: ASSLDAGPYNEQF
cdr3_length: 15; j_call: TRBJ2-2; v_call: TRBV11-2; cdr3_aa: ASNFSGTGGIGGELL
cdr3_length: 13; j_call: TRBJ2-7; v_call: TRBV20-1; cdr3_aa: SARPSTGGCYEQY
cdr3_length: 12; j_call: TRBJ2-7; v_call: TRBV11-3; cdr3_aa: ASSRSMRADEQY
cdr3_length: 13; j_call: TRBJ2-7; v_call: TRBV4-1; cdr3_aa: ASRQERGWIDEQY
cdr3_length: 18; j_call: TRBJ1-5; v_call: TRBV20-1; cdr3_aa: STVPPLGQGPTYSNQPQH
cdr3_length: 14; j_call: TRBJ1-6; v_call: TRBV19; cdr3_aa: ASSTRQGPNNSPLH
cdr3_length: 12; j_call: TRBJ2-7; v_call: TRBV20-1; cdr3_aa: SARVGAKSYEEY
cdr3_length: 12; j_call: TRBJ2-7; v_call: TRBV4-3; cdr3_aa: ASSEAGGGYEQY
cdr3_length: 14; j_call: TRBJ2-3; v_call: TRBV20-1; cdr3_aa: SARDLASGSSETQY
cdr3_length: 9; j_call: TRBJ1-2; v_call: TRBV12-3/TRBV12-4; cdr3_aa: ASSLISCYT
cdr3_length: 14; j_call: TRBJ1-5; v_call: TRBV12-3/TRBV12-4; cdr3_aa: ASSTSGGGVGQPQH
cdr3_length: 12; j_call: TRBJ1-4; v_call: TRBV2; cdr3_aa: ASCEVGFNEKLF
cdr3_length: 14; j_call: TRBJ1-5; v_call: TRBV6-5; cdr3_aa: ASSSRGTWGNQPQH
cdr3_length: 13; j_call: TRBJ2-7; v_call: TRBV9; cdr3_aa: ACSVGPSVAYEQY
cdr3_length: 11; j_call: TRBJ2-3; v_call: TRBV5-6; cdr3_aa: ASSLQLSDTQY
cdr3_length: 9; j_call: TRBJ2-3; v_call: TRBV29-1; cdr3_aa: RQNTADTQY
cdr3_length: 13; j_call: TRBJ2-7; v_call: TRBV20-1; cdr3_aa: SARGTNGSSYEQY
cdr3_length: 12; j_call: TRBJ2-7; v_call: TRBV20-1; cdr3_aa: SASSYAPSYEQY
cdr3_length: 14; j_call: TRBJ1-1; v_call: TRBV4-3; cdr3_aa: ASGQDHSQSSTEAF
cdr3_length: 15; j_call: TRBJ2-4; v_call: TRBV11-2; cdr3_aa: ASSLGGTWAAKNIQY
cdr3_length: 12; j_call: TRBJ2-1; v_call: TRBV20-1; cdr3_aa: NASGTSGNNEQF
cdr3_length: 11; j_call: TRBJ1-2; v_call: TRBV6-1; cdr3_aa: ASSEQLSYGYT
cdr3_length: 10; j_call: TRBJ2-3; v_call: TRBV7-3; cdr3_aa: ASSMLGQDQY
cdr3_length: 13; j_call: TRBJ2-1; v_call: TRBV6-1; cdr3_aa: ATQRDAGGLAEQL
cdr3_length: 12; j_call: TRBJ2-5; v_call: TRBV6-5; cdr3_aa: ASSPGGSQETQY
cdr3_length: 13; j_call: TRBJ1-1; v_call: TRBV20-1; cdr3_aa: SARDPTGAGTEVF